This T cell receptor beta chain was observed in a study of blood T cell repertoires in COVID-19. Study information: The samples span acute and convalescent COVID-19 from the United States, Italy and Spain. The cDNA or gDNA used as material had been derived from T cells, B-cell-depleted T cells, or PBMCs.

In the authors' methods: Amplified reference gene primers provided the basis for estimating nucleated cell counts. Here immunoSEQ multiplex PCR was the method, and the copy in TCRdb shows in-frame clones only, minus some. V and J calls and clone size are given by that table; D and trimming were obtained from the DNA. The sample holds roughly 120,000 clones, 60% to 80% seen once. This CDR3 has 13 residues. J gave up 4 bases and V 2 bases, and 2 bases lay outside the gene matches. From germline, CDR1 is MDHEN and CDR2 SYDVKM. This sequence joins TRBV28 and TRBJ2-7; 7 bases fit TRBD1. This receptor was obtained from a woman older than 75 with active or convalescent COVID-19. The sample was peripheral blood. CDR3 residues: CASSLRQGYEQYF. CDR3 sequence (DNA): TGTGCCAGCAGTTTACGACAGGGATACGAGCAGTACTTC.